The 5 T cell receptor beta chains below all came from one sample that was sequenced in a study of cytomegalovirus exposure and HLA in healthy donors. Sequenced by immunoSEQ multiplex PCR; TCRdb stores in-frame clones only, minus some. The sample includes some 160,000 clones, approximately 89% of them seen just once. The sample taken for sequencing was PBMCs. These receptor sequences come from a man aged 18 to 30 in good health and CMV-seronegative.

The chain links TRBV10-3 to TRBJ2-1; possibly TRBD2 for D (6 bases). CDR3 length equals 15 residues. V lost 2 bases and J lost 1, with 9 bases in between. Germline-derived CDR1 and CDR2 are ENHRY and SYGVKD. CDR3 nucleotides: TGTGCCATCAGTGAGATCGGGGGATCCTACAATGAGCAGTTCTTC. This translates into CAISEIGGSYNEQFF.

J is TRBJ2-3 and V is TRBV6-1; 9 bases line up with TRBD1. From germline, CDR1 is MNHNS and CDR2 SASEGT. The ends lost 3 bases at V and 5 bases at J; junction bases unmatched: 12. This CDR3 has 17 residues. The CDR3 protein is CASSESVPGQGGDTQYF. CDR3 sequence (DNA): TGTGCCAGCAGTGAGAGCGTCCCGGGACAGGGAGGAGATACGCAGTATTTT.

The CDR3 DNA is TGTGCCAGCAGTGAATGGGGACAGGACTACACCGGGGAGCTGTTTTTT. Translated, it gives CASSEWGQDYTGELFF. The chain links TRBV6-1 to TRBJ2-2, with TRBD1 matching over 8 bases. J lost 3 bases, V lost 2 bases, and 5 bases had no gene match. Germline assignment: CDR1 MNHNS and CDR2 SASEGT. This CDR3 has 16 residues.

This clone has only a few counts. The chain couples TRBV4-2 to TRBJ2-2, with 10 nucleotides matching TRBD2. The V segment lost 4 bases and the J segment 7 bases; nucleotides outside the gene matches: 6. Germline lookup yields CDR1 LGHNA and CDR2 YNFKEQ. This CDR3 is built from 15 residues. CDR3 loop: CASSPWTSGGGELFF. In DNA form, the CDR3 reads TGTGCCAGCAGCCCGTGGACTAGCGGCGGCGGGGAGCTGTTTTTT.

Written as DNA, the CDR3 is TGTGCCAGCAGCAAAAGGGGTTACGAGCAGTACTTC. Residues: CASSKRGYEQYF. J is TRBJ2-7 and V is TRBV6-5, with D perhaps matching TRBD1 (5 bases). The CDR3 has 12 amino acids. Germline assignment: CDR1 MNHEY and CDR2 SVGAGI. Trimming left V 6 bases short and J 4 bases short, with 10 bases between.